The 4 T cell receptor beta chains below were found in one sample sequenced in a study of beta chain features in type 1 diabetes. What these receptors recognize is not known. Since all of the isolated RNA was reverse transcribed, expressed TCRB transcripts were what got sequenced. Generated by immunoSEQ multiplex PCR, the TCRdb table keeps only in-frame clones and is missing some. The sample yields about 650,000 clones, around 12% seen once. The study, taken as a whole, reports: Type 1 diabetes patients had moderately but significantly shorter TCRB CDR3s in all four CD4+ subsets.

Sequencing was performed on naive CD4+ T cells from blood. All receptors derive from a young man with type 1 diabetes.

This clone was seen a few times. V is TRBV7-2 and J is TRBJ1-1, with D maybe TRBD1 (6 bases). V was shortened by 2 bases and J by 6 bases, with 10 bases between the two germline ends. CDR3 length equals 13 residues. The V gene's germline CDR1 is SGHTA and CDR2 FQGNSA. The CDR3 DNA reads as TGTGCCAGCAGCTTACAGGGGAGAGCTGAAGCTTTCTTT. Translation gives CASSLQGRAEAFF.

The chain employs TRBV7-9 and TRBJ1-1; D remains ambiguous. V lost 6 bases, J lost 2 bases, and 13 bases lay in between. CDR3 size: 14 residues. Germline V gives CDR1 SEHNR, CDR2 FQNEAQ (reference sequence). CDR3 loop: CASSSARFNTEAFF. The CDR3 DNA is TGTGCCAGCAGTTCGGCCCGATTTAACACTGAAGCTTTCTTT.

The J gene is TRBJ2-1, the V gene TRBV29-1; a possible D gene is TRBD2 (6 bases). There are 15 residues in the CDR3. V was trimmed by 1 base and J by 0 bases, leaving 10 bases between them. Germline V CDR1 and CDR2: SQVTM, ANQGSEA. This CDR3 is CSVEGGLGSYNEQFF. CDR3 sequence (DNA): TGCAGCGTTGAAGGGGGACTTGGCTCCTACAATGAGCAGTTCTTC.

This clone has just a few counts. The sample has other DNA sequences that encode this CDR3 too. The V gene is TRBV7-9, the J gene TRBJ2-3, with D unresolved. The V gene's germline CDR1 is SEHNR and CDR2 FQNEAQ (reference sequence). Trimming took 1 base from V and 3 from J, leaving 8 bases between them. The CDR3 has 14 residues. CDR3 DNA: TGTGCCAGCAGCTTAGGGATATCGACAGATACGCAGTATTTT. Amino acid sequence: CASSLGISTDTQYF. The variable domain in full, completed from reference TRBV7-9 and TRBJ2-3, reads DTGVSQNPRHKITKRGQNVTFRCDPISEHNRLYWYRQTLGQGPEFLTYFQNEAQLEKSRLLSDRFSAERPKGSFSTLEIQRTEQGDSAMYLCASSLGISTDTQYFGPGTRLTVL.